The 10 T cell receptor beta chains below were found in one sample sequenced in a study of blood T cells in healthy people across ages. Primers used in a second PCR of roughly 6 to 11 cycles were a sample-barcoded 5' primer and a J-beta primer mix. TCRdb fed the 5' RACE reads into MiXCR, producing one record per CDR3 protein. Here the sample spans 500,000 to 550,000 distinct CDR3 sequences, around 24% being singletons. Another study also made use of these data, one on T cells of mothers and their children.

The sequenced material came from blood. The receptor source for this set is a boy between 10 and 17 years old in good health.

There are a few counts of this clonotype. The J gene is TRBJ2-3, the V gene TRBV12-3 or TRBV12-4; the match to TRBD2 covers 10 bases. V lost 2 bases and J lost 6; bases outside the gene matches: 5. CDR3 length equals 15 residues. The CDR3 spells CASSLSSGREDTQYF. DNA for the CDR3: TGTGCCAGCAGTTTATCTAGCGGGAGAGAGGATACGCAGTATTTT.

In its sample, this clonotype was seen a few times. The chain recombines TRBV3-1 with TRBJ2-3; no reliable D call. Germline V gene lookup returns CDR1 LGHDT and CDR2 YNNKEL (reference sequence). The CDR3 loop spans 16 amino acids. The ends were cut back, 3 bases at V and 6 bases at J, with 19 bases in the middle. The CDR3: CASSHSPLFLPDTQYF. CDR3 sequence (DNA): TGTGCCAGCAGCCATAGCCCCCTTTTCCTCCCGGATACGCAGTATTTT.

The genes are TRBV6-2 or TRBV6-3 and TRBJ2-3; 9 bases line up with TRBD2. Trimming cost V 2 bases and J 2 bases; bases outside gene matches: 2. CDR1 and CDR2 from the germline V gene are MNHEY and SVGEGT. The CDR3 has 15 residues. The CDR3 loop reads CASSYGGGVTDTQYF. CDR3 in DNA: TGTGCCAGCAGTTACGGCGGGGGGGTCACAGATACGCAGTATTTT.

The sample holds a few counts of this clonotype. The V and J genes are TRBV6-1 and TRBJ2-7; no clear D gene. Trimming pared 7 bases from V and 3 bases from J, leaving 10 bases between. This CDR3 region has 12 residues. Germline V CDR1 and CDR2: MNHNS, SASEGT. CDR3 in DNA: TGTGCCAGCAACCCCGGGCACTACGAGCAGTACTTC. Its protein is CASNPGHYEQYF.

The chain couples TRBV9 to TRBJ2-7; D is perhaps TRBD1 or TRBD2 (7 bases each). Per germline, CDR1 SGDLS and CDR2 YYNGEE. This CDR3 region has 16 residues. Trimming cost V 0 bases and J 3 bases, with 16 bases left between them. CDR3 sequence: CASSVAGGGGIYEQYF. The CDR3 DNA follows: TGTGCCAGCAGCGTAGCAGGGGGGGGCGGTATCTACGAGCAGTACTTC.

This clonotype occurred a few times. V is TRBV12-3 or TRBV12-4 and J is TRBJ1-3; TRBD1 might be the D (6 bases). V dropped 6 bases and J dropped 0 bases, with 15 bases sitting between them. The CDR3 spans 16 residues. The CDR3 DNA reads TGTGCCAGCAGAACCCGGACAGTGCCCTCTGGAAACACCATATATTTT. Translating it yields CASRTRTVPSGNTIYF.

Ten or more counts support this clonotype. V is TRBV5-1 and J is TRBJ2-7, with unresolved D. Germline V CDR1 and CDR2: SGHRS, YFSETQ. The germline V and J ends were trimmed by 0 bases and 7 bases, with 14 bases remaining between them. The CDR3 runs 14 residues. In DNA, the CDR3 is TGCGCCAGCAGCTTGGGGTTTGGCCTCCCGGAGCAGTACTTC. Translating it yields CASSLGFGLPEQYF.

This clonotype has just a few counts. The chain joins TRBV18 to TRBJ1-1; TRBD1 might be the D (6 bases). The CDR3 extends over 12 amino acids. Trimming left V 2 bases short and J 9 bases short, with 10 bases between. Germline CDR1 reads KGHSH; CDR2 reads LQKENI. The DNA of the CDR3 is TGTGCCAGCTCACCAGAGAGGGACAAAGCTTTCTTT. It specifies CASSPERDKAFF.

This chain connects TRBV4-1 to TRBJ1-1; 9 nucleotides match TRBD1. The germline V gene encodes CDR1 MGHRA and CDR2 YSYEKL. The CDR3 loop spans 14 amino acids. The V segment lost 4 bases and the J segment 10 bases; nucleotides outside the gene matches: 10. CDR3 in DNA: TGCGCCAGCAGCCTTAAAGGGACAGGGAAGGCAGCTTTCTTT. This codes for CASSLKGTGKAAFF.

This rearrangement joins TRBV6-2 or TRBV6-3 to TRBJ1-1, with 8 bases aligning to TRBD1. The germline V gene has CDR1 MNHEY and CDR2 SVGEGT. CDR3 length: 15 amino acids. Trimming removed 7 bases from V and 6 bases from J; junction bases left unmatched: 13. As DNA, the CDR3 is TGTGCCAGCAAGAAATTGGACAGGGTAGGGGCTGAAGCTTTCTTT. As protein: CASKKLDRVGAEAFF.